This T cell receptor beta chain was captured in a study of shared clonotypes between healthy human individuals. CDR1 is SGHRS and CDR2 is YFSETQ in the germline V gene. The J segment lost 6 bases and the V segment lost 5 bases, leaving 11 bases of the junction unmatched. This CDR3 is built from 15 residues. Sequencing used immunoSEQ multiplex PCR; TCRdb keeps in-frame clones, though not all of them. In the table there are roughly 2.6 million clones, 85% to 95% of which are singletons. The genes are TRBV5-1 and TRBJ2-1, with 7 bases matching TRBD1. The TCR originated in a man between 18 and 35 years old in good health. The sample was naive CD4+ T cells sorted from blood. Subset described: CD45RA+ positively selected. CDR3 region: CASSQDRAPFNEQFF. In DNA, the CDR3 is TGCGCCAGCAGTCAAGACAGGGCCCCTTTCAATGAGCAGTTCTTC.